The 30 T cell receptor beta chains given below trace back to one sample, sequenced in a study of long-term antiretroviral therapy in people with HIV. Assay version v3.0 of immunoSEQ was used, and it was run at survey level. TCRdb keeps only in-frame clones here, not all; method: immunoSEQ multiplex PCR. In the table there are about 17,000 clones, approximately 79% of which are singletons. The input for sequencing was unsorted PBMCs, taken at the start of antiretroviral therapy. The receptor source for this set is a man younger than 45 with HIV.

This clone was detected a few times. The chain couples TRBV2 to TRBJ2-7; D is ambiguous. This CDR3 is 14 amino acids long. Trimming cost V 1 base and J 2 bases, with 9 bases left between them. Germline V gene sequence: CDR1 SNHLY, CDR2 FYNNEI. CDR3 in DNA: TGTGCCAGCAGTGAAGAAACAAAAGCCTACGAGCAGTACTTC. This codes for CASSEETKAYEQYF.

The genes are TRBV2 and TRBJ1-1; 9 nucleotides line up with TRBD1. CDR3 size: 13 residues. Germline CDR1 is SNHLY and CDR2 is FYNNEI. J gave up 5 bases and V 10 bases, and 8 bases lay outside the gene matches. CDR3 amino acids: CAILQGARTEAFF. The CDR3 bases are TGTGCCATATTACAGGGGGCTAGGACTGAAGCTTTCTTT.

This clone appeared a single time. J is TRBJ1-2 and V is TRBV4-3; tentatively, D is TRBD1 (6 bases). This CDR3 is built from 13 residues. V was cut by 4 bases and J by 3 bases, with 9 bases left in between. Germline V lookup: CDR1 LGHNA, CDR2 YSLEER. CDR3 nucleotides: TGCGCCAGCAGCCCTGGGACACACTATGGCTACACCTTC. It specifies CASSPGTHYGYTF.

The chain couples TRBV7-9 to TRBJ2-3; no clear D. Trimming removed 5 bases from V and 5 bases from J, with 17 bases in between. Germline assignment: CDR1 SEHNR and CDR2 FQNEAQ (reference sequence). CDR3 length equals 15 residues. CDR3 region: CASSTPEVGRDTQYF. Written as DNA, the CDR3 is TGTGCCAGCAGCACCCCGGAAGTGGGCCGAGATACGCAGTATTTT.

The V gene is TRBV4-1, the J gene TRBJ1-4; 7 bases agree with TRBD1. This CDR3 is 19 amino acids long. Per germline, CDR1 MGHRA and CDR2 YSYEKL. V lost 4 bases to trimming and J lost 6 bases; unmatched junction nucleotides: 20. CDR3 DNA sequence: TGCGCCAGCAGCCGACAACCCAGTAGCTTACAGGGGAAGTATGAAAAACTGTTTTTT. It yields the protein CASSRQPSSLQGKYEKLFF.

The V and J genes are TRBV7-2 and TRBJ2-5, with D uncertain. Germline values: CDR1 SGHTA, CDR2 FQGNSA. This CDR3 comprises 16 residues. V was pared by 1 base and J by 1 base, with 13 bases between. The CDR3 sequence is CASSLVADASQETQYF. The CDR3 DNA is TGTGCCAGCAGCTTAGTCGCCGACGCGTCCCAAGAGACCCAGTACTTC.

This clone showed up just a few times. This rearrangement joins TRBV18 to TRBJ2-7; D possibly uses TRBD1 or TRBD2 (5 bases each). Germline CDR1 is KGHSH and CDR2 is LQKENI. The CDR3 consists of 13 residues. The V gene lost 6 bases and the J gene lost 3 bases, with 12 bases spanning the gap. This CDR3 reads CASSPGTLYEQYF. The CDR3 DNA reads as TGTGCCAGCTCGCCCGGGACCCTCTACGAGCAGTACTTC.

The J gene is TRBJ2-5, the V gene TRBV29-1, with 12 bases that match TRBD2. J gave up 3 bases and V 1 base, and 3 bases lay outside the gene matches. Germline V gene data show CDR1 as SQVTM and CDR2 as ANQGSEA. This CDR3 has 15 residues. CDR3 sequence reads: CSVEVASGREETQYF. The CDR3 DNA follows: TGCAGCGTTGAAGTAGCTAGCGGGAGGGAAGAGACCCAGTACTTC.

The chain carries TRBV30 and TRBJ2-3, with D tentatively TRBD1 (6 bases). The V end lost 5 bases, the J end lost 4 bases, and 13 bases lay between the germline ends. Germline loops: CDR1 GTSNPN, CDR2 SVGIG (reference sequence). The CDR3 covers 13 residues. CDR3 DNA: TGTGCCTGGGACAGGCAAAGCCCAGATACGCAGTATTTT. Protein: CAWDRQSPDTQYF.

The rearrangement links TRBV28 to TRBJ1-3; D is unresolved. V was clipped by 2 bases and J by 4 bases, with 12 bases between them. CDR3 length: 15 amino acids. CDR1 and CDR2 (germline): MDHEN, SYDVKM. The CDR3 loop is CASSLDGVEGNTIYF. DNA of the CDR3: TGTGCCAGCAGTTTAGACGGGGTGGAAGGAAACACCATATATTTT. The full variable domain, with the rest looked up from reference TRBV28 and TRBJ1-3, is DVKVTQSSRYLVKRTGEKVFLECVQDMDHENMFWYRQDPGLGLRLIYFSYDVKMKEKGDIPEGYSVSREKKERFSLILESASTNQTSMYLCASSLDGVEGNTIYFGEGSWLTVV.

The V gene is TRBV10-3, the J gene TRBJ1-5, with TRBD1 identical over 8 bases. The length of the CDR3 is 14 residues. Trimming took 5 bases from V and 3 from J; bases not matched to a gene: 3. Germline V gene lookup returns CDR1 ENHRY and CDR2 SYGVKD. CDR3 sequence: CAISKQGDNQPQHF. The CDR3 bases are TGTGCCATCAGTAAACAGGGGGACAATCAGCCCCAGCATTTT.

The CDR3 sequence: CASSLEGGLGTEAFF. The DNA for the CDR3 is TGTGCCAGCAGCTTAGAGGGGGGGCTTGGCACTGAAGCTTTCTTT. The chain has TRBV7-2 and TRBJ1-1, with D possibly TRBD1 on 6 matching bases. Trimming shortened V by 1 base and J by 4 bases, and 13 bases separated the two germline ends. Germline CDR1 reads SGHTA; CDR2 reads FQGNSA. This CDR3 has 15 residues. The variable domain in full, with the rest retrieved from reference TRBV7-2 and TRBJ1-1, is GAGVSQSPSNKVTEKGKDVELRCDPISGHTALYWYRQSLGQGLEFLIYFQGNSAPDKSGLPSDRFSAERTGGSVSTLTIQRTQQEDSAVYLCASSLEGGLGTEAFFGQGTRLTVV.

The chain uses TRBV29-1 and TRBJ2-3, with D possibly called TRBD1 or TRBD2 (5 bases each). Germline V gene data show CDR1 as SQVTM and CDR2 as ANQGSEA. The CDR3 runs 14 residues. V lost 6 bases and J lost 4, with 17 bases in between. The CDR3 here is CSVSTSGPPDTQYF. DNA of the CDR3: TGCAGCGTGTCCACCTCGGGGCCACCAGATACGCAGTATTTT.

The chain uses TRBV19 and TRBJ1-2, with a tentative D call TRBD1 (5 bases). CDR3 length: 13 residues. Trimming removed 1 base at V and 8 bases at J, with 11 bases between. The germline V gene has CDR1 LNHDA and CDR2 SQIVND (reference sequence). The CDR3 DNA sequence: TGTGCCAGTAGTATAGCCCAGGGATGGGGCTACACCTTC. Amino acid sequence: CASSIAQGWGYTF.

The chain combines TRBV6-5 with TRBJ2-7, with a tentative D call TRBD1 (6 bases). CDR1 MNHEY and CDR2 SVGAGI come from the germline V gene. The CDR3 contains 14 residues. Trimming left V 6 bases short and J 2 bases short, with 14 bases between. CDR3 in DNA: TGTGCCAGCAGCGAGGACAGTTTTGCCTACGAGCAGTACTTC. This translates into CASSEDSFAYEQYF.

Only a few counts were recorded for this clone. V is TRBV18 and J is TRBJ1-6; TRBD1 matches 7 bases. V lost 3 bases, J lost 9 bases, and 8 bases stayed unmatched. The CDR3 is 15 residues long. Germline V lookup: CDR1 KGHSH, CDR2 LQKENI. CDR3: CASSPLAGGVSPLHF. CDR3 sequence (DNA): TGTGCCAGCTCACCTTTAGCAGGGGGAGTTTCACCCCTCCACTTT.

The rearrangement joins TRBV7-9 to TRBJ2-4; TRBD1 is a possible D gene (6 bases). Germline CDR1 is SEHNR and CDR2 is FQNEAQ (reference sequence). The CDR3 has 18 amino acids. With 2 bases removed from V and 4 bases from J, the gap between germline ends came to 21 bases. CDR3 protein: CASSLRSSATGAKNIQYF. The CDR3 bases are TGTGCCAGCAGCTTAAGATCATCGGCGACAGGAGCTAAAAACATTCAGTACTTC.

This rearrangement joins TRBV5-4 to TRBJ2-5; a possible D gene is TRBD2 (5 bases). The CDR3 is 14 residues long. From germline, CDR1 is SGHNT and CDR2 YYREEE (reference sequence). The germline V and J ends were trimmed by 2 bases and 1 base, with 9 bases remaining between them. CDR3: CASSFKAAQETQYF. CDR3 nucleotide sequence: TGTGCCAGCAGCTTTAAAGCGGCCCAAGAGACCCAGTACTTC.

V usage is TRBV30 and J usage is TRBJ2-5; 11 bases align to TRBD2. V gave up 7 bases and J gave up 10 bases; unmatched junction bases: 11. Germline CDR1 GTSNPN, CDR2 SVGIG (reference sequence). The CDR3 sequence is 13 residues long. The CDR3 protein is CASHVAGGPGQYF. Written as DNA, the CDR3 is TGTGCCTCACATGTAGCGGGGGGGCCGGGCCAGTACTTC. The whole variable domain, remainder taken from reference TRBV30 and TRBJ2-5, is SQTIHQWPATLVQPVGSPLSLECTVEGTSNPNLYWYRQAAGRGLQLLFYSVGIGQISSEVPQNLSASRPQDRQFILSSKKLLLSDSGFYLCASHVAGGPGQYFGPGTRLLVL.

The rearrangement uses TRBV10-3 and TRBJ2-1, with TRBD1 identical over 11 bases. Germline V gives CDR1 ENHRY, CDR2 SYGVKD. The CDR3 length is 15 residues. Germline trimming cut 6 bases from V and 4 bases from J; bases unmatched to any gene: 5. The CDR3 region is CAIRTGQGGYNEQFF. CDR3 in DNA: TGTGCCATCAGGACGGGACAGGGGGGTTACAATGAGCAGTTCTTC.

J is TRBJ1-1 and V is TRBV7-2; D uncertain. CDR3 length: 13 amino acids. The germline V gene encodes CDR1 SGHTA and CDR2 FQGNSA. V lost 1 base and J lost 3, with 6 bases in between. For the CDR3, the DNA is TGTGCCAGCAGCTTAGATAGGGACACTGAAGCTTTCTTT. Protein: CASSLDRDTEAFF.

This rearrangement joins TRBV18 to TRBJ2-5; 7 bases agree with TRBD2. V dropped 3 bases and J dropped 5; count of bases not matched to a gene: 3. Germline-derived CDR1 and CDR2 are KGHSH and LQKENI. The CDR3 is made up of 13 amino acids. Here the CDR3 DNA reads TGTGCCAGCTCACCGGGACTATCGGAGACCCAGTACTTC. Its protein is CASSPGLSETQYF. The entire variable domain, with the rest obtained from reference TRBV18 and TRBJ2-5, is as follows: NAGVMQNPRHLVRRRGQEARLRCSPMKGHSHVYWYRQLPEEGLKFMVYLQKENIIDESGMPKERFSAEFPKEGPSILRIQQVVRGDSAAYFCASSPGLSETQYFGPGTRLLVL.

The chain couples TRBV6-1 to TRBJ1-4; no reliable D call. Germline V CDR1 and CDR2: MNHNS, SASEGT. This CDR3 contains 16 residues. V was pared by 3 bases and J by 4 bases, with 15 bases between. The chain's CDR3 is CASSDPRGFGNEKLFF. Here the CDR3 DNA reads TGTGCCAGCAGTGACCCCCGGGGTTTTGGTAATGAAAAACTGTTTTTT.

The rearrangement links TRBV4-1 to TRBJ1-1; no reliable D call. This CDR3 has 12 amino acids. In germline, CDR1 is MGHRA, CDR2 YSYEKL. Deletions cut 3 bases from V and 2 bases from J, with 4 bases between. Here the CDR3 DNA reads TGCGCCAGCAGCCAGGTAAACACTGAAGCTTTCTTT. It yields the protein CASSQVNTEAFF.

V and J are TRBV6-5 and TRBJ1-2, with a weak D call TRBD1 (6 bases). The CDR3 covers 14 residues. Germline-derived CDR1 and CDR2 are MNHEY and SVGAGI. V was trimmed by 2 bases and J by 2 bases, leaving 9 bases between them. This chain's CDR3 is CASSYHGQNYGYTF. In nucleotides, the CDR3 is TGTGCCAGCAGTTACCACGGACAGAACTATGGCTACACCTTC.

The chain recombines TRBV4-3 with TRBJ2-7; D assignment may be TRBD1 or TRBD2 (5 bases each). From germline, CDR1 is LGHNA and CDR2 YSLEER. The CDR3 extends over 13 amino acids. Trimming removed 0 bases at V and 9 bases at J, with 12 bases between. The CDR3, as DNA: TGCGCCAGCAGCCAAGACGAAGGGGACCGGCAGTACTTC. Its protein product is CASSQDEGDRQYF.

The gene calls are TRBV9 and TRBJ1-2; 10 bases map to TRBD1. Germline V gene data show CDR1 as SGDLS and CDR2 as YYNGEE. V trimming: 4 bases; J trimming: 7 bases; junction bases outside the gene matches: 10. The CDR3 length is 15 residues. The CDR3 bases are TGTGCCAGCAGCCTAGGCCTAGACAGGGGGCTTGGCTACACCTTC. Amino acid sequence: CASSLGLDRGLGYTF.

V gene TRBV7-7 combines with J gene TRBJ2-1; a weak D match, TRBD2 (5 bases). The CDR3 loop spans 14 amino acids. V dropped 0 bases and J dropped 6 bases, with 9 bases sitting between them. Germline V CDR1 and CDR2: SSHAT, FNYEAQ (reference sequence). This chain's CDR3 is CASSLAGKTNEQFF. CDR3 DNA: TGTGCCAGCAGCTTAGCCGGGAAAACCAATGAGCAGTTCTTC.

This clone has a handful of counts. The chain carries TRBV30 and TRBJ1-1; D possibly corresponds to TRBD1 (6 bases). This CDR3 contains 14 residues. Looked up from germline, CDR1 is GTSNPN and CDR2 is SVGIG (reference sequence). Trimming left V 2 bases short and J 4 bases short, with 14 bases between. CDR3 DNA: TGTGCCTGGAGTCAAAGCGAGGGGGTCACTGAAGCTTTCTTT. Encoded protein: CAWSQSEGVTEAFF. The variable domain in full, with the rest retrieved from reference TRBV30 and TRBJ1-1, is SQTIHQWPATLVQPVGSPLSLECTVEGTSNPNLYWYRQAAGRGLQLLFYSVGIGQISSEVPQNLSASRPQDRQFILSSKKLLLSDSGFYLCAWSQSEGVTEAFFGQGTRLTVV.

This chain joins TRBV28 and TRBJ1-5; D unresolved. The germline V gene has CDR1 MDHEN and CDR2 SYDVKM. Trimming removed 3 bases at V and 7 bases at J, with 19 bases between. The CDR3 has 16 amino acids. The CDR3 bases are TGTGCCAGCAGTTTGGCCAGAGGAGGGATCGGGCAGCCCCAGCATTTT. Translated, it gives CASSLARGGIGQPQHF.